One and the same sample provided the 16 T cell receptor beta chains below, sequenced in a study of identical twins. TCRdb re-called the 5' RACE reads through MiXCR, storing one row per CDR3 protein. The sample includes about 720,000 distinct CDR3 sequences, about 20% seen only once; the top ten take roughly 14%. These data also featured in a second study, about T cells expressing NK-cell markers.

Sequenced material: PBMCs. The receptors come from a woman between 18 and 29 years old in good health.

This clonotype was seen more than once but under ten times. This sequence joins TRBV20-1 and TRBJ1-1; D uncertain. This CDR3 spans 13 amino acids. Trimming removed 1 base from V and 1 base from J, with 7 bases in between. The germline V gene has CDR1 DFQATT and CDR2 SNEGSKA (reference sequence). The CDR3 is CSARVNTNTEAFF. The CDR3 DNA reads TGCAGTGCTAGAGTCAACACGAACACTGAAGCTTTCTTT.

V and J are TRBV7-9 and TRBJ2-7; 12 nucleotides match TRBD2. V lost 4 bases and J lost 6; bases outside the gene matches: 4. The germline CDR1 and CDR2 sequences are SEHNR and FQNEAQ (reference sequence). This CDR3 has 14 amino acids. CDR3 region: CASSSLAGGLEQYF. CDR3 nucleotide sequence: TGTGCCAGCAGCTCCCTAGCGGGAGGGCTCGAGCAGTACTTC.

The gene calls are TRBV7-8 and TRBJ1-3, with 8 bases matching TRBD1. From germline, CDR1 is SGHVS and CDR2 FQNEAQ. The CDR3 has 17 amino acids. J gave up 1 base and V 8 bases, and 13 bases lay outside the gene matches. The CDR3 region is CASQPGRDRGSGNTIYF. In DNA form, the CDR3 reads TGTGCCAGCCAACCGGGCCGAGACAGGGGATCTGGAAACACCATATATTTT.

This chain joins TRBV6-1 and TRBJ2-2; 10 nucleotides agree with TRBD2. V dropped 5 bases and J dropped 3; count of bases not matched to a gene: 3. The CDR3 is made up of 15 amino acids. CDR1 is MNHNS, CDR2 SASEGT, per germline. The CDR3 coding sequence is TGTGCCAGCAGTCGCCTAGCGGGAGACACCGGGGAGCTGTTTTTT. This sequence encodes CASSRLAGDTGELFF.

The chain employs TRBV20-1 and TRBJ2-3, with D unresolved. The CDR3 has 13 amino acids. The germline gives CDR1 DFQATT, CDR2 SNEGSKA (reference sequence). The germline V and J ends were trimmed by 0 bases and 6 bases, with 10 bases remaining between them. The DNA of the CDR3 is TGCAGTGCTAGAGATCCCACGCACGATACGCAGTATTTT. Encoded protein: CSARDPTHDTQYF.

This clonotype was counted only a few times. The rearrangement uses TRBV5-5 and TRBJ2-3, with 10 bases matching TRBD1. The junction had 9 bases not matched to a gene; V was cut back by 2 bases and J by 3 bases. Germline assignment: CDR1 SGHKS and CDR2 YYEKEE (reference sequence). This CDR3 is built from 17 residues. The CDR3 bases are TGTGCCAGCAGCTTTCTGTTGGGACAGGGGTATACAGATACGCAGTATTTT. This sequence encodes CASSFLLGQGYTDTQYF. The entire variable domain, with the rest obtained from reference TRBV5-5 and TRBJ2-3, is as follows: DAGVTQSPTHLIKTRGQQVTLRCSPISGHKSVSWYQQVLGQGPQFIFQYYEKEERGRGNFPDRFSARQFPNYSSELNVNALLLGDSALYLCASSFLLGQGYTDTQYFGPGTRLTVL.

This clonotype has a count of ten or more. The chain links TRBV6-2 or TRBV6-3 to TRBJ2-7, with TRBD2 matching 10 bases. Looked up from germline, CDR1 is MNHEY and CDR2 is SVGEGT. The V and J ends lost 4 bases and 2 bases, in that order; junction bases with no gene match: 2. This CDR3 region has 14 residues. The CDR3 spells CASSFSGRTYEQYF. The CDR3 bases are TGTGCCAGCAGTTTTAGCGGGAGGACCTACGAGCAGTACTTC.

This clonotype was recorded a few times. The rearrangement links TRBV6-6 to TRBJ2-5; D not certain. Between the trimmed V and J ends, which lost 2 bases and 6 bases, there was a span of 7 bases. The CDR3 has 12 amino acids. In germline, CDR1 is MNHNY, CDR2 SVGAGI (reference sequence). This CDR3 is CASSYRLQTQYF. CDR3 nucleotide sequence: TGTGCCAGCAGTTACCGCCTCCAGACCCAGTACTTC.

The rearrangement joins TRBV5-6 to TRBJ1-6, with no clear D. V was shortened by 0 bases and J by 9 bases, with 10 bases between the two germline ends. Germline CDR1 and CDR2: SGHDT and YYEEEE. This CDR3 comprises 14 residues. The CDR3 DNA sequence: TGTGCCAGCAGCTTGGTTACATTCGGTTCACCCCTCCACTTT. It yields the protein CASSLVTFGSPLHF.

The chain recombines TRBV7-8 with TRBJ2-2; D call uncertain. Germline V gene sequence: CDR1 SGHVS, CDR2 FQNEAQ. The CDR3 loop spans 12 amino acids. The germline V and J ends were trimmed by 2 bases and 7 bases, with 5 bases remaining between them. This chain's CDR3 is CASSLYVGELFF. CDR3 in DNA: TGTGCCAGCAGCTTATATGTCGGGGAGCTGTTTTTT.

This clonotype was observed a few times. V usage is TRBV20-1 and J usage is TRBJ2-2; D gene unclear. Germline V gene lookup returns CDR1 DFQATT and CDR2 SNEGSKA (reference sequence). There are 13 residues in the CDR3. V gave up 0 bases and J gave up 6 bases, with 8 bases separating them. The CDR3 DNA follows: TGCAGTGCTAGAGATCCCGTATCCGGGGAGCTGTTTTTT. Translation gives CSARDPVSGELFF.

This clonotype occurred a few times. V and J are TRBV29-1 and TRBJ2-7, with TRBD1 matching 7 bases. This CDR3 comprises 13 residues. CDR1 and CDR2 from the germline V gene are SQVTM and ANQGSEA. V was clipped by 7 bases and J by 4 bases; unmatched bases: 10. CDR3 protein: CSAIQGPAYEQYF. As DNA, the CDR3 is TGCAGCGCTATACAGGGGCCCGCTTACGAGCAGTACTTC.

The CDR3: CSVERDRGYEQYF. The CDR3 DNA sequence: TGCAGCGTTGAAAGGGACAGGGGCTACGAGCAGTACTTC. This chain uses TRBV29-1 with TRBJ2-7; the match to TRBD1 covers 10 bases. The V gene's germline CDR1 is SQVTM and CDR2 ANQGSEA. The CDR3 covers 13 residues. Trimming cost V 2 bases and J 3 bases; bases outside gene matches: 1.

This clonotype was observed a few times. The chain is built from TRBV19 and TRBJ2-6; D is unclear. Germline CDR1 reads LNHDA; CDR2 reads SQIVND (reference sequence). The CDR3 runs 14 residues. The V end was cut by 3 bases, the J end by 0 bases, with 3 bases between. CDR3 sequence: CASSIDSGANVLTF. The CDR3 DNA sequence: TGTGCCAGTAGTATCGACTCTGGGGCCAACGTCCTGACTTTC.

This rearrangement joins TRBV7-2 to TRBJ2-1; 11 bases are shared with TRBD2. Trimming at V came to 0 bases and at J to 11 bases, leaving 3 bases not matched to a gene. The CDR3 totals 14 residues. Per germline, CDR1 SGHTA and CDR2 FQGNSA. CDR3 DNA: TGTGCCAGCAGCTTAGCCCCGACTAGCGGGAAGCAGTTCTTC. It codes for CASSLAPTSGKQFF.

In its sample, this clonotype was seen a few times. CDR3 nucleotide sequence: TGTGCCAGCAGTTACATCGGGGGAGGAGAGTCACCCCTCCACTTT. Encoded protein: CASSYIGGGESPLHF. V usage is TRBV6-5 and J usage is TRBJ1-6; tentatively, D is TRBD1 (5 bases). CDR3 length equals 15 residues. From germline, CDR1 is MNHEY and CDR2 SVGAGI. Trimming took off 2 bases at V and 10 bases at J, with 15 bases between the two ends.